Shown below are 9 T cell receptor beta chains from a single sample sequenced in a study of regulatory T cells in long-lasting Graves disease. Arm-PCR of CDR3 regions and iRepertoire HTBI primers were the basis on which TCR beta libraries were built. TCRdb fed the multiplex PCR reads into MiXCR, producing one record per CDR3 protein. The table shows approximately 440,000 distinct CDR3 sequences, with around 22% occurring only once. Indicated time point: persistent/refractory GD, antithyroid drugs over 5 years with positive TRAb. Following extraction of RNA from PBMCs, that RNA was used to make the TCR library. Sample: peripheral blood mononuclear cells (PBMCs), taken when the disease was refractory, from a patient treated with antithyroid drugs. The source of these receptors is a female donor with Graves disease.

This clonotype came up a few times. The chain combines TRBV6-5 with TRBJ2-2; D remains unclear. The CDR3 contains 13 residues. CDR1 is MNHEY, CDR2 SVGAGI, per germline. Trimming shortened V by 2 bases and J by 8 bases, and 9 bases separated the two germline ends. CDR3 protein: CASSYVGTGELFF. The CDR3 DNA reads TGTGCCAGCAGTTACGTGGGTACGGGGGAGCTGTTTTTT.

This clonotype has at least ten counts. The V and J genes are TRBV2 and TRBJ1-5; no clear D. Germline assignment: CDR1 SNHLY and CDR2 FYNNEI. The CDR3 totals 13 residues. Trimming removed 2 bases from V and 7 bases from J, with 9 bases in between. The CDR3 coding sequence is TGTGCCAGCAGTGAACCACCAGCCCAGCCCCAGCATTTT. This translates into CASSEPPAQPQHF.

This clonotype was observed many times. The chain combines TRBV12-3 or TRBV12-4 with TRBJ2-4; no firm D call. The length of the CDR3 is 15 residues. Trimming shortened V by 5 bases and J by 1 base, and 12 bases separated the two germline ends. This chain's CDR3 is CASSPLLGAKNIQYF. The CDR3 bases are TGTGCCAGCAGTCCGCTGTTGGGGGCCAAAAACATTCAGTACTTC.

There are many counts of this clonotype. The chain couples TRBV28 to TRBJ2-7; the D gene is possibly TRBD1 (6 bases). The V gene's germline CDR1 is MDHEN and CDR2 SYDVKM. CDR3 length: 14 amino acids. Trimming removed 4 bases from V and 0 bases from J, with 10 bases in between. CDR3 loop: CASSWTDFSYEQYF. The CDR3 nucleotides read TGTGCCAGCAGTTGGACAGACTTCTCCTACGAGCAGTACTTC. The variable domain in full, with the rest retrieved from reference TRBV28 and TRBJ2-7, is DVKVTQSSRYLVKRTGEKVFLECVQDMDHENMFWYRQDPGLGLRLIYFSYDVKMKEKGDIPEGYSVSREKKERFSLILESASTNQTSMYLCASSWTDFSYEQYFGPGTRLTVT.

The chain joins TRBV9 to TRBJ1-2; D not certain. Per the germline V gene, CDR1 is SGDLS and CDR2 is YYNGEE. This CDR3 contains 14 residues. V was clipped by 1 base and J by 7 bases, with 14 bases between them. CDR3 sequence (DNA): TGTGCCAGCAGCGTATCGTCCCTTAGAGTTGGCTACACCTTC. It yields the protein CASSVSSLRVGYTF.

The rearrangement joins TRBV6-5 to TRBJ1-3, with D possibly matching TRBD1 (6 bases). V was shortened by 0 bases and J by 0 bases, with 9 bases between the two germline ends. The germline V gene has CDR1 MNHEY and CDR2 SVGAGI. The CDR3 spans 16 residues. The CDR3 DNA follows: TGTGCCAGCAGTTACTCTGACAGGAGCTCTGGAAACACCATATATTTT. It is translated as CASSYSDRSSGNTIYF.

The chain links TRBV2 to TRBJ2-7; weak D call: TRBD2 (6 bases). Germline values: CDR1 SNHLY, CDR2 FYNNEI. The V and J ends lost 9 bases and 6 bases respectively, with 21 bases between them. This CDR3 is built from 14 residues. The CDR3 here is CARGRDSDLSEQYF. The CDR3 DNA sequence: TGTGCCAGGGGTCGGGACTCCGACCTCTCCGAGCAGTACTTC.

The chain couples TRBV6-1 to TRBJ2-5; TRBD1 aligns across 11 bases. The CDR3 loop spans 15 amino acids. CDR1 MNHNS and CDR2 SASEGT come from the germline V gene. Germline trimming cut 3 bases from V and 5 bases from J; bases unmatched to any gene: 5. Here the CDR3 DNA reads TGTGCCAGCAGTGATGGGACAGGGGGTGGGGAGACCCAGTACTTC. It encodes CASSDGTGGGETQYF.

This clonotype was observed a handful of times. The chain joins TRBV7-9 to TRBJ2-6; D is perhaps TRBD1 or TRBD2 (7 bases each). CDR1 and CDR2 from the germline V gene are SEHNR and FQNEAQ (reference sequence). CDR3 size: 15 residues. V lost 5 bases and J 7 bases, leaving 15 bases between the germline ends. The CDR3 DNA follows: TGTGCCAGCAGCGAGACAGGGAGGGACGCCAACGTCCTGACTTTC. It is translated as CASSETGRDANVLTF. Together with reference TRBV7-9 and TRBJ2-6, the CDR3 gives the full variable domain: DTGVSQNPRHKITKRGQNVTFRCDPISEHNRLYWYRQTLGQGPEFLTYFQNEAQLEKSRLLSDRFSAERPKGSFSTLEIQRTEQGDSAMYLCASSETGRDANVLTFGAGSRLTVL.